The sequence of this T cell receptor beta chain was determined in a study of cytomegalovirus exposure and HLA in healthy donors. It was with 60 Vbeta and 13 Jbeta primers that the PCR ran. Profiling relied on immunoSEQ multiplex PCR, and the TCRdb table lists in-frame clones only, not all of them. Of under 200,000 clones listed, around four fifths are singletons. This clone has more than one count but fewer than ten. The germline V and J ends were trimmed by 0 bases and 2 bases, with 14 bases remaining between them. Per the germline V gene, CDR1 is SGDLS and CDR2 is YYNGEE. The CDR3 loop spans 16 amino acids.

V gene TRBV9 combines with J gene TRBJ2-5, with TRBD1 as a possible D gene (5 bases). The TCR was taken from a girl aged 2 to 10 in good health and CMV-seropositive. The source material was PBMCs. CDR3 sequence (DNA): TGTGCCAGCAGCGTAGCTGGGCTAGGGGTTCAAGAGACCCAGTACTTC. Amino acids: CASSVAGLGVQETQYF.